The 27 T cell receptor beta chains reported below all come from one sample, sequenced in a study of blood T cell repertoires in COVID-19. Repertoires were generated with immunoSEQ multiplex PCR, while TCRdb's copy carries only in-frame clones and drops some. The data contain 75,000 or so clones, around 88% of them singletons. Input material: peripheral blood. The receptors were sampled from an elderly woman with active or convalescent COVID-19.

The chain carries TRBV5-4 and TRBJ1-2, with 10 nucleotides matching TRBD1. Germline lookup yields CDR1 SGHNT and CDR2 YYREEE (reference sequence). The CDR3 has 14 residues. Germline trimming cut 4 bases from V and 4 bases from J; bases unmatched to any gene: 4. The CDR3 region has the DNA TGTGCCAGCAGCAGGGGACAGGGGAGCTATGGCTACACCTTC. This encodes CASSRGQGSYGYTF.

The gene calls are TRBV6-2 or TRBV6-3 and TRBJ2-1; a weak D match, TRBD1 (5 bases). Germline values: CDR1 MNHEY, CDR2 SVGEGT. Between the trimmed V and J ends, which lost 3 bases and 0 bases, there was a span of 24 bases. This CDR3 is built from 20 residues. DNA of the CDR3: TGTGCCAGCAGTTATTCCCTGGGGTGGGGCGGAGTGGGCTCCTACAATGAGCAGTTCTTC. Translated, it gives CASSYSLGWGGVGSYNEQFF.

The chain employs TRBV5-4 and TRBJ1-4; TRBD1 matches 10 bases. CDR3 length equals 16 residues. CDR1 SGHNT and CDR2 YYREEE come from the germline V gene (reference sequence). Losses at the gene ends were 4 bases for V and 0 bases for J; bases not matched to a gene: 3. The CDR3 DNA follows: TGTGCCAGCAGCCGGGACAGGGGCGCAACTAATGAAAAACTGTTTTTT. This encodes CASSRDRGATNEKLFF.

The V gene is TRBV7-9, the J gene TRBJ2-1; 7 nucleotides match TRBD1. In germline, CDR1 is SEHNR, CDR2 FQNEAQ (reference sequence). This CDR3 contains 12 residues. Trimming cost V 5 bases and J 11 bases; bases outside gene matches: 6. CDR3 in amino acids: CASSPDRTKQFF. The CDR3 bases are TGTGCCAGCAGCCCGGACAGGACCAAGCAGTTCTTC.

V and J are TRBV20-1 and TRBJ2-1, with D tentatively TRBD2 (5 bases). There are 10 residues in the CDR3. V was shortened by 6 bases and J by 5 bases, with 5 bases between the two germline ends. Germline CDR1 and CDR2: DFQATT and SNEGSKA (reference sequence). CDR3 sequence reads: CSARDNEQFF. The CDR3, as DNA: TGCAGTGCGAGGGACAATGAGCAGTTCTTC.

The CDR3 nucleotides read TGTGCCTTTAGTCGACAGTTAGCTAACTATGGCTACACCTTC. Its translation is CAFSRQLANYGYTF. The chain uses TRBV30 and TRBJ1-2, with D possibly TRBD1 on 5 matching bases. Germline V lookup: CDR1 GTSNPN, CDR2 SVGIG (reference sequence). This CDR3 region has 14 residues. V shed 7 bases and J shed 0 bases, with 15 bases lying between them.

The chain combines TRBV28 with TRBJ2-1; TRBD2 agrees at 12 bases. Germline V gives CDR1 MDHEN, CDR2 SYDVKM. The CDR3 has 14 amino acids. V lost 6 bases and J lost 9; bases outside the gene matches: 6. CDR3 DNA sequence: TGTGCCAGCAGACGCGGACTAGCGGGAATTGAGCAGTTCTTC. The encoded protein is CASRRGLAGIEQFF.

J is TRBJ1-5 and V is TRBV28; D is unclear. The CDR3 contains 15 residues. V was shortened by 4 bases and J by 1 base, with 11 bases between the two germline ends. The germline gives CDR1 MDHEN, CDR2 SYDVKM. In DNA form, the CDR3 reads TGTGCCAGCAGTTATCTCCGCGGGAGCAATCAGCCCCAGCATTTT. Translated: CASSYLRGSNQPQHF.

The gene calls are TRBV18 and TRBJ1-1; perhaps TRBD1 as D (6 bases). This CDR3 region has 15 residues. With 4 bases removed from V and 1 base from J, the gap between germline ends came to 13 bases. The germline V gene encodes CDR1 KGHSH and CDR2 LQKENI. CDR3 amino acids: CASSRTGHSNTEAFF. The CDR3, as DNA: TGTGCCAGCTCACGCACGGGACATTCGAACACTGAAGCTTTCTTT.

The J gene is TRBJ2-7, the V gene TRBV5-5; no firm D call. V was trimmed by 3 bases and J by 9 bases, leaving 16 bases between them. The CDR3 has 13 residues. In germline, CDR1 is SGHKS, CDR2 YYEKEE (reference sequence). The CDR3 is CASSSNSETSQYF. CDR3 bases: TGTGCCAGCAGCTCAAACAGTGAAACCTCGCAGTACTTC.

This clone was counted a single time. The CDR3 protein is CASSRQWAEQPQHF. The DNA for the CDR3 is TGTGCCAGCAGCCGACAATGGGCAGAACAGCCCCAGCATTTT. The chain is built from TRBV3-1 (or the pseudogene TRBV3-2) and TRBJ1-5; D is uncertain. V was trimmed by 4 bases and J by 7 bases, leaving 14 bases between them. Germline loops: CDR1 LGHDT, CDR2 YNNKEL (reference sequence). The CDR3 covers 14 residues.

The V call is TRBV19, the J call TRBJ2-7, with D perhaps matching TRBD2 (6 bases). Germline-derived CDR1 and CDR2 are LNHDA and SQIVND (reference sequence). The CDR3 contains 14 residues. Trimming shortened V by 1 base and J by 2 bases, and 9 bases separated the two germline ends. As DNA, the CDR3 is TGTGCCAGTAGTATAGTGGGACTGGCCTACGAGCAGTACTTC. Translating it yields CASSIVGLAYEQYF.

A note on this clone: Other DNA variants within this sample encode the same CDR3. The chain is built from TRBV27 and TRBJ2-7, with 8 bases identical to TRBD1. Germline CDR1 MNHEY, CDR2 SMNVEV (reference sequence). Trimming at V came to 2 bases and at J to 3 bases, leaving 6 bases not matched to a gene. The CDR3 extends over 15 amino acids. The DNA for the CDR3 is TGTGCCAGCAGTTTACTCCCAGGGGGCGGCTACGAGCAGTACTTC. Its translation: CASSLLPGGGYEQYF.

This chain connects TRBV9 to TRBJ2-1, with no clear D. The CDR3 has 16 amino acids. Per germline, CDR1 SGDLS and CDR2 YYNGEE. V was pared by 4 bases and J by 4 bases, with 18 bases between. Here the CDR3 DNA reads TGTGCCAGCAGCCCCCCAACGACGACACAATACAATGAGCAGTTCTTC. Its protein is CASSPPTTTQYNEQFF.

The rearrangement links TRBV9 to TRBJ1-3; 7 bases line up with TRBD1. This CDR3 has 15 residues. Trimming cost V 0 bases and J 2 bases; bases outside gene matches: 2. The V gene's germline CDR1 is SGDLS and CDR2 YYNGEE. The CDR3 bases are TGTGCCAGCAGCGTAGATAGGGGGCCTGGAAACACCATATATTTT. It is translated as CASSVDRGPGNTIYF.

This clone was observed a handful of times. This sequence joins TRBV7-9 and TRBJ2-3; 9 bases are a match to TRBD1. The J segment lost 3 bases and the V segment lost 5 bases, leaving 6 bases of the junction unmatched. The CDR3 is made up of 15 amino acids. The germline CDR1 and CDR2 sequences are SEHNR and FQNEAQ (reference sequence). This chain's CDR3 is CASSRTGDRTDTQYF. In nucleotides, the CDR3 is TGTGCCAGCAGCAGGACAGGGGATAGGACAGATACGCAGTATTTT.

The table lists this clone with a few counts. This chain uses TRBV3-1 (or the pseudogene TRBV3-2) with TRBJ2-1; 12 bases line up with TRBD2. Unmatched junction bases numbered 12, after V lost 2 bases and J lost 7 bases. This CDR3 comprises 18 residues. The germline CDR1 and CDR2 sequences are LGHDT and YNNKEL (reference sequence). CDR3 sequence reads: CASSQKYPSSGRANEQFF. CDR3 DNA sequence: TGTGCCAGCAGCCAAAAATATCCCTCTAGCGGGAGGGCGAATGAGCAGTTCTTC.

This clone has just one count. J is TRBJ1-2 and V is TRBV30, with 9 bases fitting TRBD1. The germline CDR1 and CDR2 sequences are GTSNPN and SVGIG (reference sequence). With V trimmed by 0 bases and J by 8 bases, 7 bases remained unmatched. The CDR3 sequence is 14 residues long. The CDR3 region is CAWSVLRTGDGYTF. In DNA, the CDR3 is TGTGCCTGGAGTGTACTGAGGACAGGGGACGGCTACACCTTC.

This clone was picked up one time. The chain uses TRBV7-2 and TRBJ2-5, with 7 positions matching TRBD2. Germline CDR1 and CDR2: SGHTA and FQGNSA. The length of the CDR3 is 16 residues. J lost 9 bases, V lost 7 bases, and 20 bases had no gene match. CDR3 protein: CASTLVPGVGGVAQYF. For the CDR3, the DNA is TGTGCCAGCACTTTAGTCCCTGGCGTGGGGGGGGTGGCCCAGTACTTC.

J is TRBJ1-1 and V is TRBV6-2 or TRBV6-3; TRBD1 matches at 10 bases. Germline CDR1 MNHEY, CDR2 SVGEGT. The CDR3 loop spans 12 amino acids. J lost 11 bases, V lost 6 bases, and 6 bases had no gene match. CDR3 nucleotides: TGTGCCAGCAGCGACAGGGGGCTTTGGGCTTTCTTT. It codes for CASSDRGLWAFF.

This chain links TRBV24-1 with TRBJ2-3; D gene uncertain. CDR1 is KGHDR and CDR2 is SFDVKD in the germline V gene. The ends were cut back, 0 bases at V and 4 bases at J, with 7 bases in the middle. The CDR3 runs 14 residues. CDR3 nucleotide sequence: TGTGCCACCAGTGATTTGCGGGTGCCAGATACGCAGTATTTT. Protein product: CATSDLRVPDTQYF.

Only one count was recorded for this clone. The rearrangement links TRBV7-8 to TRBJ1-2; TRBD1 is a possible D gene (5 bases). This CDR3 has 15 amino acids. The ends were cut back, 5 bases at V and 5 bases at J, with 18 bases in the middle. Germline loops: CDR1 SGHVS, CDR2 FQNEAQ. In DNA, the CDR3 is TGTGCCAGCAGCGCCCCAGGGAATTCCCCATATGGCTACACCTTC. As protein: CASSAPGNSPYGYTF.

Turning to this clone: This is likely a read error, given that the CDR3 carries no conserved phenylalanine or tryptophan at its end. The DNA is omitted, as the CDR3 cannot be located on it reliably, and the CDR3 follows TCRdb's listing. The chain is built from TRBV4-1 and TRBJ2-6; the DNA was not compared with TRBD1, the D call given in the table. The CDR3 is 10 amino acids long, termini counted. CDR1 is MGHRA, CDR2 YSYEKL, per germline. CDR3: CASSPGHLGV.

The chain has TRBV27 and TRBJ1-2; no clear D gene. The germline V gene encodes CDR1 MNHEY and CDR2 SMNVEV (reference sequence). Trimming stripped 3 bases from V and 4 bases from J, with 9 bases between. The CDR3 totals 13 residues. The CDR3 sequence: CASSLAGGYGYTF. CDR3 nucleotide sequence: TGTGCCAGCAGTTTGGCGGGAGGCTATGGCTACACCTTC.

This clone was counted once. V and J are TRBV30 and TRBJ2-6, with no clear D. The germline CDR1 and CDR2 sequences are GTSNPN and SVGIG (reference sequence). CDR3 size: 13 residues. Trimming removed 4 bases from V and 0 bases from J, with 4 bases in between. CDR3 DNA: TGTGCCTGGACCCTCTCTGGGGCCAACGTCCTGACTTTC. This gives the protein CAWTLSGANVLTF.

The genes are TRBV19 and TRBJ2-3; 7 nucleotides match TRBD2. Per the germline V gene, CDR1 is LNHDA and CDR2 is SQIVND (reference sequence). V lost 3 bases to trimming and J lost 4 bases; unmatched junction nucleotides: 10. This CDR3 comprises 16 residues. The CDR3 region is CASSIPSGGGADTQYF. In DNA form, the CDR3 reads TGTGCCAGTAGTATCCCGTCGGGGGGAGGGGCAGATACGCAGTATTTT.

The chain joins TRBV24-1 to TRBJ1-2, with 7 bases identical to TRBD1. The CDR3 contains 15 residues. From germline, CDR1 is KGHDR and CDR2 SFDVKD. With V trimmed by 3 bases and J by 5 bases, 8 bases remained unmatched. CDR3 nucleotide sequence: TGTGCCACCAGTGATGGAGGCCGGACAGGTTATGGCTACACCTTC. Amino acids: CATSDGGRTGYGYTF.